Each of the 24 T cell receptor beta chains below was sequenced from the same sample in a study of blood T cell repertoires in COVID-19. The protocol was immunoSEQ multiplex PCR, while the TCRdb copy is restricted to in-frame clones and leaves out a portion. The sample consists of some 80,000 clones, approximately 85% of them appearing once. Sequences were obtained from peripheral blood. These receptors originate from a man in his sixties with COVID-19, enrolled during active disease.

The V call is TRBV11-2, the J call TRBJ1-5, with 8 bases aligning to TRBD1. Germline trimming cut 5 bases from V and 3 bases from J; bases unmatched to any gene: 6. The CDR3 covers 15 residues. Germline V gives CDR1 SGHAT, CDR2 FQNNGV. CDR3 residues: CASSLGTGSNQPQHF. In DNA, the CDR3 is TGTGCCAGCAGCCTCGGGACAGGCTCCAATCAGCCCCAGCATTTT. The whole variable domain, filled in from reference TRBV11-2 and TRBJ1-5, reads EAGVAQSPRYKIIEKRQSVAFWCNPISGHATLYWYQQILGQGPKLLIQFQNNGVVDDSQLPKDRFSAERLKGVDSTLKIQPAKLEDSAVYLCASSLGTGSNQPQHFGDGTRLSIL.

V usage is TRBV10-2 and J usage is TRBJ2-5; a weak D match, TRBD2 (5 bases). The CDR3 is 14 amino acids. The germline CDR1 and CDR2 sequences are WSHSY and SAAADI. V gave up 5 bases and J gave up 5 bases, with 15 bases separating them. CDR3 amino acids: CASSMTGTGETQYF. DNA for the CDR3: TGCGCCAGCAGTATGACTGGTACGGGGGAGACCCAGTACTTC.

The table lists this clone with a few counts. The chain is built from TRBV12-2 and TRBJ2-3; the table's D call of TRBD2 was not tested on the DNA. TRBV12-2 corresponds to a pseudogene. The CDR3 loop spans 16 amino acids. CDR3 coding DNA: TGTGCAAGTCGCTTTAGAGGGAGGTATACCACAGATACGCAGTATTTT. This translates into CASRFRGRYTTDTQYF.

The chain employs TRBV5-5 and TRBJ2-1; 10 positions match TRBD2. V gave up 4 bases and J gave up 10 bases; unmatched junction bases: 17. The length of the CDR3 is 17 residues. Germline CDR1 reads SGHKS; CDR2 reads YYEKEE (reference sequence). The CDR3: CASSGGALSGRANEQFF. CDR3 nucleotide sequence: TGTGCCAGCAGCGGGGGGGCGTTGAGCGGGAGGGCAAACGAGCAGTTCTTC.

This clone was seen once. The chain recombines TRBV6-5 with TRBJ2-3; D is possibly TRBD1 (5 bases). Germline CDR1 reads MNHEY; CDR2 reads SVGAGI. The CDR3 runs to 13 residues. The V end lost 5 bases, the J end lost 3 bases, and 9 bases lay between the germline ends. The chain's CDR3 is CASSTDNTDTQYF. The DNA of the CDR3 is TGTGCCAGCAGTACGGACAATACAGATACGCAGTATTTT.

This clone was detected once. The CDR3 reads CASSPRQSGETQYF. The CDR3 nucleotides read TGCGCCAGCAGCCCCCGACAGTCAGGCGAGACCCAGTACTTC. The rearrangement links TRBV5-1 to TRBJ2-5, with D tentatively TRBD1 (5 bases). CDR3 length equals 14 residues. The germline V and J ends were trimmed by 4 bases and 5 bases, with 15 bases remaining between them. Germline V gene data show CDR1 as SGHRS and CDR2 as YFSETQ.

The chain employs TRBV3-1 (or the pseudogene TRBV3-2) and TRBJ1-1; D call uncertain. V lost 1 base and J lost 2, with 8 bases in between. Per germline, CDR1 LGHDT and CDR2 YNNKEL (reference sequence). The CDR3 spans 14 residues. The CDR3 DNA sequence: TGTGCCAGCAGCCAAGCCAGTCCCAACACTGAAGCTTTCTTT. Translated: CASSQASPNTEAFF.

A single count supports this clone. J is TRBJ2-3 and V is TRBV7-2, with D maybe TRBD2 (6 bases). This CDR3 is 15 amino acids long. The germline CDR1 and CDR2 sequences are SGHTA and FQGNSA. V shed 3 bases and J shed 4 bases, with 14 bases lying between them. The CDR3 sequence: CASSLGSGEADTQYF. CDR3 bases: TGTGCCAGCAGCTTGGGTAGCGGTGAAGCAGATACGCAGTATTTT.

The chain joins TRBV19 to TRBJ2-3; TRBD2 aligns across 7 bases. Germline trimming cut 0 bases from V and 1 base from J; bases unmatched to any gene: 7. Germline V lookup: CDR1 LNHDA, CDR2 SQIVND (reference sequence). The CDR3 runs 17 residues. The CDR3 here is CASSIDREVRGTDTQYF. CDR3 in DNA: TGTGCCAGTAGTATAGATCGGGAGGTGCGGGGCACAGATACGCAGTATTTT.

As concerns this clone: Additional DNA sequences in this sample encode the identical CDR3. This CDR3 reads CASSSLRGSTDTQYF. In DNA, the CDR3 is TGTGCCAGCAGCTCCTTGCGGGGGAGCACAGATACGCAGTATTTT. This rearrangement joins TRBV7-9 to TRBJ2-3; 7 positions agree with TRBD2. The junction had 4 bases not matched to a gene; V was cut back by 4 bases and J by 0 bases. The CDR3 has 15 residues. Germline lookup yields CDR1 SEHNR and CDR2 FQNEAQ (reference sequence).

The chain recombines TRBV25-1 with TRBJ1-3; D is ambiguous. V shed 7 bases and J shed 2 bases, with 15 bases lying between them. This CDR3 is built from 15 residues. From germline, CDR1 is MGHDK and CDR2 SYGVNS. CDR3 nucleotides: TGTGCCAGCACCGCCGACATTGAGCCTGGAAACACCATATATTTT. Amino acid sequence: CASTADIEPGNTIYF.

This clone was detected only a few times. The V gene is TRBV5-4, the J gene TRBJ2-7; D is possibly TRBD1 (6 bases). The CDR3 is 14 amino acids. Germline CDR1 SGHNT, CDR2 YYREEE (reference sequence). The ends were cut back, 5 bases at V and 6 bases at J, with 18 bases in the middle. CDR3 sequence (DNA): TGTGCCAGCAGGGTAGAACAGGGATCTATCGAGCAGTACTTC. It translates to CASRVEQGSIEQYF.

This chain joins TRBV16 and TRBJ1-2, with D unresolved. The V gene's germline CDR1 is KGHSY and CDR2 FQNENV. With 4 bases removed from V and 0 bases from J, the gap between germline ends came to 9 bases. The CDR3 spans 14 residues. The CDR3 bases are TGTGCCAGCAGCCGCCGGGTGGCTAACTATGGCTACACCTTC. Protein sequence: CASSRRVANYGYTF.

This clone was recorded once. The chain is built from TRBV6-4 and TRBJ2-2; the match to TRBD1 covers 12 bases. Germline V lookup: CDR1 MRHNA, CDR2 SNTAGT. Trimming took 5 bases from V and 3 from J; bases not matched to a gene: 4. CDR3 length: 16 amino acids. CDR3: CASSPGQGAHTGELFF. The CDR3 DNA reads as TGTGCCAGCAGTCCGGGACAGGGGGCGCACACCGGGGAGCTGTTTTTT.

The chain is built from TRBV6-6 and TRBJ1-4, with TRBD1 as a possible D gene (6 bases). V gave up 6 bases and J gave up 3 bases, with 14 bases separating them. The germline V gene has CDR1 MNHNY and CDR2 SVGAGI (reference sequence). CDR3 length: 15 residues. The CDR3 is CASSRQGLPNEKLFF. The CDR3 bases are TGTGCCAGCAGCCGCCAGGGGTTGCCTAATGAAAAACTGTTTTTT.

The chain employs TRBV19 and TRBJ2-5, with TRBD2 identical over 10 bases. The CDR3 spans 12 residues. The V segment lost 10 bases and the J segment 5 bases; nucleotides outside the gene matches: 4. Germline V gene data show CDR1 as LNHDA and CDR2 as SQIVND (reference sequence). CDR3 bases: TGTGCCACACTAGCGGGGTTGGAGACCCAGTACTTC. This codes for CATLAGLETQYF.

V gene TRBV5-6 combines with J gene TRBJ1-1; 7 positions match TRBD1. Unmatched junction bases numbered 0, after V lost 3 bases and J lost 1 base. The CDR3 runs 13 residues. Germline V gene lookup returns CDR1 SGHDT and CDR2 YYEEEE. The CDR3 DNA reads TGTGCCAGCAGCTGGGACAGGAACACTGAAGCTTTCTTT. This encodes CASSWDRNTEAFF. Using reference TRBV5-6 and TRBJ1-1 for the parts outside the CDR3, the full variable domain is DAGVTQSPTHLIKTRGQQVTLRCSPKSGHDTVSWYQQALGQGPQFIFQYYEEEERQRGNFPDRFSGHQFPNYSSELNVNALLLGDSALYLCASSWDRNTEAFFGQGTRLTVV.

In DNA, the CDR3 is TGCGCCAGCAGCTTGGCCCTAGCGGGAGGGCGTAGCAATGAGCAGTTCTTC. Its translation is CASSLALAGGRSNEQFF. The rearrangement links TRBV5-1 to TRBJ2-1; TRBD2 matches 12 bases. Germline V gene sequence: CDR1 SGHRS, CDR2 YFSETQ. The length of the CDR3 is 17 residues. Unmatched junction bases numbered 7, after V lost 0 bases and J lost 6 bases.

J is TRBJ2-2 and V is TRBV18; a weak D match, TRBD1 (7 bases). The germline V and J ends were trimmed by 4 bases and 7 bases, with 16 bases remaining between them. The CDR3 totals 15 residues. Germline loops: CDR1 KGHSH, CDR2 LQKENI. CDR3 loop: CASSLLGQEGGELFF. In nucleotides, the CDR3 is TGTGCCAGCTCACTCCTAGGACAGGAGGGCGGGGAGCTGTTTTTT.

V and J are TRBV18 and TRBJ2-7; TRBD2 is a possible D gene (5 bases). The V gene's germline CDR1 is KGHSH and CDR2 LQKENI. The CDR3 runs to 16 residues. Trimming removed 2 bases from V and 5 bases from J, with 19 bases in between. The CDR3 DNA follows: TGTGCCAGCTCACCAGCCTCGGCGGGCCCCTTTGACGAGCAGTACTTC. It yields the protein CASSPASAGPFDEQYF.

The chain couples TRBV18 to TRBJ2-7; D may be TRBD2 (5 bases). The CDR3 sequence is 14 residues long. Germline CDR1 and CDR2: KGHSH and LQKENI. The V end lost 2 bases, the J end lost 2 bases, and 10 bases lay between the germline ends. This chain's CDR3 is CASSPKPGAYEQYF. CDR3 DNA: TGTGCCAGCTCACCAAAGCCCGGGGCCTACGAGCAGTACTTC. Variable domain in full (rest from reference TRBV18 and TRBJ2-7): NAGVMQNPRHLVRRRGQEARLRCSPMKGHSHVYWYRQLPEEGLKFMVYLQKENIIDESGMPKERFSAEFPKEGPSILRIQQVVRGDSAAYFCASSPKPGAYEQYFGPGTRLTVT.

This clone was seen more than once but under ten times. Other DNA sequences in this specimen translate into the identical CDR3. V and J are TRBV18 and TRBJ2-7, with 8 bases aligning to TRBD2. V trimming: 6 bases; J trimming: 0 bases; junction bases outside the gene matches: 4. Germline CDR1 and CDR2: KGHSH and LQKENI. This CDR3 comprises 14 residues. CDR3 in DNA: TGTGCCAGCTCCCCTAGCGGGTCCTCCTACGAGCAGTACTTC. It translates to CASSPSGSSYEQYF.

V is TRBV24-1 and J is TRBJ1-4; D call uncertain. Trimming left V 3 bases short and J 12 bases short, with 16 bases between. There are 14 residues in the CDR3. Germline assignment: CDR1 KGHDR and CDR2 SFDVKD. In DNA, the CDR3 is TGTGCCACCAGTGATACCTCTGAGACAAAGGAACTGTTTTTT. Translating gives CATSDTSETKELFF.

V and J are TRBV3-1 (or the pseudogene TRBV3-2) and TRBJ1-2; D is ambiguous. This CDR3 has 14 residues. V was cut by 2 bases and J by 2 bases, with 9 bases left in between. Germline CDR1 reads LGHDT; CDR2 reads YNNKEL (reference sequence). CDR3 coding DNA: TGTGCCAGCAGCCAATATCTAGGAAACTATGGCTACACCTTC. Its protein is CASSQYLGNYGYTF.